The clone carrying this T cell receptor beta chain was counted a single time. Antigen: not known. This sample was taken from a study of shared clonotypes between healthy human individuals. Per germline, CDR1 SGHNT and CDR2 YYREEE (reference sequence). This CDR3 contains 16 residues. V trimming: 1 base; J trimming: 7 bases; junction bases outside the gene matches: 7. Whole-study findings and limits: Clonotypes shared by all four sorted-subset donors had higher generation probabilities than non-shared clonotypes.

This table comes from immunoSEQ multiplex PCR, and its TCRdb copy is limited to in-frame clones, with some not included. Of 2 million to 2.5 million clones in the sample, 95% were seen once. The chain uses TRBV5-4 and TRBJ1-6; 8 positions agree with TRBD1. Sequenced input: naive CD4+ T cells sorted from blood. Subset given: CD45RA+ positively selected. The receptor was derived from a man between 18 and 29 years old in good health. CDR3 nucleotide sequence: TGTGCCAGCAGCTTGTTGACAGGGGTAAAAAATTCACCCCTCCACTTT. Protein product: CASSLLTGVKNSPLHF.